Listed below are T cell receptor beta chains from one sample, sequenced in a study of T cell responses to AZD1222 COVID-19 vaccine. Here immunoSEQ multiplex PCR was the method, and the copy in TCRdb shows in-frame clones only, minus some. The sample shows about 270,000 clones, about 94% of them seen only once. Sequenced material: peripheral blood, taken 28 days after the second AZD1222 dose. Source of these receptors: an adult who received the AZD1222 COVID-19 vaccine. The CDR3 runs from the conserved cysteine through the conserved F or W. Fields, in order: CDR3 length, V gene, J gene, clone size, CDR3 protein. Rows may omit the clone size; those that give it use once, few, many or a size class.

13	TRBV19	TRBJ1-6	.	CASRDRAQSPLHF
13	TRBV10-1	TRBJ2-5	.	CASSGTGFGTQYF
15	TRBV19	TRBJ2-2	.	CASSPRQISTGELFF
12	TRBV28	TRBJ1-2	.	CASSLGNYGYTF
15	TRBV7-3	TRBJ2-1	.	CASSLGTSRHNEQFF
12	TRBV29-1	TRBJ1-4	.	CSGWTGDEKLFF
13	TRBV11-2	TRBJ1-4	.	CASAHATNEKLFF
13	TRBV5-1	TRBJ1-1	.	CASRQGLNTEAFF
13	TRBV28	TRBJ1-2	.	CASSSPGSSGYTF
14	TRBV7-3	TRBJ1-1	.	CASSYSGGNTEAFF
13	TRBV6-5	TRBJ2-2	.	CASSSSPTGELFF
12	TRBV30	TRBJ2-7	.	CAWSASPYEQYF
13	TRBV25-1	TRBJ1-2	.	CASSPPGPYGYTF
16	TRBV24-1	TRBJ1-2	.	CATSEYGTGGIYGYTF
11	TRBV29-1	TRBJ2-7	.	CSVGAAGEQYF
14	TRBV11-2	TRBJ1-2	.	CASSPLTFNYGYTF
13	TRBV6-5	TRBJ1-2	.	CASSYGGYGGYTF
13	TRBV5-1	TRBJ2-3	.	CASSFEGTDTQYF
12	TRBV28	TRBJ1-2	.	CASSLGSYGYTF
13	TRBV18	TRBJ1-2	.	CASSPGDGYGYTF
13	TRBV15	TRBJ2-3	.	CASGDIGTDTQYF
15	TRBV7-2	TRBJ1-2	.	CASSLAFRTNYGYTF
15	TRBV5-1	TRBJ1-1	.	CASTSRPLGDTEAFF
17	TRBV10-3	TRBJ2-5	.	CAISESLGIEVRGTQYF
14	TRBV4-1	TRBJ1-6	.	CASSQGGTNSPLHF
14	TRBV27	TRBJ2-7	.	CASSLFWTDSEQYF
11	TRBV7-2	TRBJ2-7	.	CASNYYERQYF
16	TRBV9	TRBJ2-2	once	CASSADRSGVAGELFF
13	TRBV27	TRBJ1-4	few	CASSPLTNEKLFF
15	TRBV5-1	TRBJ2-7	.	CASSLALGTTYEQYF
12	TRBV5-1	TRBJ1-3	once	CASSLGGNTIYF
16	TRBV7-2	TRBJ2-7	once	CASSLGSQGPSYEQYF
13	TRBV12-3/TRBV12-4	TRBJ2-1	.	CASSFPDPGQKFF
14	TRBV7-3	TRBJ2-1	.	CASSLGPGGGEQFF
15	TRBV5-1	TRBJ2-2	.	CASRGGGGNTGELFF
15	TRBV2	TRBJ1-3	.	CASSVRDKSGNTIYF
13	TRBV19	TRBJ2-7	.	CASTSRGSYEQYF
13	TRBV5-4	TRBJ1-1	.	CASTSGGNTEAFF
15	TRBV3-1/TRBV3-2	TRBJ1-6	.	CASSPPGQANSPLHF
19	TRBV4-1	TRBJ1-4	.	CASSQRRQGRGRANEKLFF
14	TRBV2	TRBJ2-3	few	CASSDSGGTDTQYF
14	TRBV7-2	TRBJ2-1	.	CASSLEEFYNEQFF
18	TRBV6-1	TRBJ1-6	.	CASSENVSWGSDPSPLHF
16	TRBV19	TRBJ2-2	.	CASSPPTSVVTGELFF
17	TRBV5-4	TRBJ1-1	once	CASTPRGVSRMNTEAFF
13	TRBV5-4	TRBJ2-2	.	CASSAQDTGELFF
18	TRBV19	TRBJ2-3	.	CASTKTRTSGGFTDTQYF
12	TRBV2	TRBJ2-5	once	CASSGAGETQYF
16	TRBV6-4	TRBJ2-3	.	CASSDTGGAQDPSQYF
16	TRBV11-2	TRBJ2-3	.	CASSRLYGTSTDTQYF
16	TRBV2	TRBJ2-1	.	CASNRLAGGGYNEQFF
15	TRBV2	TRBJ2-6	.	CASRVSGSGANVLTF
12	TRBV28	TRBJ1-2	.	CASSLALYGYTF
13	TRBV19	TRBJ1-1	.	CASSSVGNTEAFF
15	TRBV28	TRBJ1-2	.	CASSPQGAGLTGYTF
17	TRBV2	TRBJ2-7	.	CASSFELAAVSSYEQYF
15	TRBV28	TRBJ1-5	.	CASQVAVYSNQPQHF